The 23 T cell receptor beta chains given below trace back to one sample, sequenced in a study of Ad26.COV2.S vaccination and SARS-CoV-2 variants. Sample treatment: 19 received Ad26.COV2.S at low or high dose, single or two shots; several received placebo; per-sample allocation not given. All samples were drawn on day 63, counting from the first vaccine or placebo injection. TCRdb's copy holds only in-frame clones and misses some; the assay was immunoSEQ multiplex PCR. The repertoire holds about 680,000 clones, roughly nine tenths seen once, with roughly 1.5% in the top ten. This specimen was peripheral blood, taken in a trial of Ad26.COV2.S vaccine versus placebo. Source of these receptors: a person between 18 and 65 years old who received the Ad26.COV2.S COVID-19 vaccine or a placebo.

This rearrangement joins TRBV5-8 to TRBJ1-1, with D uncertain. The V end lost 2 bases, the J end lost 4 bases, and 15 bases lay between the germline ends. Germline-derived CDR1 and CDR2 are SGHTS and YDEGEE. CDR3 size: 15 residues. CDR3 sequence: CASSFTTPRGTEAFF. Here the CDR3 DNA reads TGTGCCAGCAGCTTTACCACTCCTCGAGGCACTGAAGCTTTCTTT.

This rearrangement joins TRBV3-1 (or the pseudogene TRBV3-2) to TRBJ2-7; 7 bases match TRBD2. The V gene end was trimmed by 0 bases and the J gene end by 3 bases; junction bases not matched to a gene: 2. This CDR3 region has 14 residues. CDR1 LGHDT and CDR2 YNNKEL come from the germline V gene (reference sequence). For the CDR3, the DNA is TGTGCCAGCAGCCAAGACCCGGGGGGCTACGAGCAGTACTTC. It is translated as CASSQDPGGYEQYF.

This clone was seen only once. This sequence joins TRBV7-2 and TRBJ2-3, with D unresolved. Looked up from germline, CDR1 is SGHTA and CDR2 is FQGNSA. Trimming took 8 bases from V and 2 from J, leaving 8 bases between them. There are 12 residues in the CDR3. The CDR3 is CASGSFTDTQYF. In DNA form, the CDR3 reads TGTGCCAGCGGCTCGTTCACAGATACGCAGTATTTT.

V is TRBV2 and J is TRBJ1-6; 9 bases align to TRBD1. The V segment lost 8 bases and the J segment 8 bases; nucleotides outside the gene matches: 4. Germline V lookup: CDR1 SNHLY, CDR2 FYNNEI. CDR3 length equals 13 residues. The CDR3 DNA is TGTGCCAGCGGTAGGACAGGGGATTCACCCCTCCACTTT. Amino acid sequence: CASGRTGDSPLHF.

The chain has TRBV27 and TRBJ1-2, with D possibly TRBD1 on 5 matching bases. Germline V gene lookup returns CDR1 MNHEY and CDR2 SMNVEV (reference sequence). The CDR3 runs to 13 residues. Trimming removed 7 bases at V and 8 bases at J, with 17 bases between. CDR3 DNA sequence: TGTGCCAGCAATAGCAGGGACGGTCGGGGCTACACCTTC. It encodes CASNSRDGRGYTF.

This clone was counted once. This rearrangement joins TRBV11-2 to TRBJ2-3, with D maybe TRBD2 (5 bases). Germline CDR1 reads SGHAT; CDR2 reads FQNNGV. With 2 bases removed from V and 0 bases from J, the gap between germline ends came to 15 bases. The CDR3 totals 17 residues. The CDR3 protein is CASSLIPSGLSTDTQYF. CDR3 nucleotides: TGTGCCAGCAGCTTAATCCCAAGCGGACTGAGCACAGATACGCAGTATTTT.

The chain joins TRBV30 to TRBJ1-1; 9 bases fit TRBD1. V was clipped by 2 bases and J by 7 bases; unmatched bases: 5. CDR1 and CDR2 from the germline V gene are GTSNPN and SVGIG (reference sequence). The length of the CDR3 is 13 residues. CDR3 loop: CAWSTQGAGEAFF. The CDR3 DNA reads as TGTGCCTGGAGTACACAGGGGGCTGGTGAAGCTTTCTTT. Supplemented by reference TRBV30 and TRBJ1-1, the full variable domain reads SQTIHQWPATLVQPVGSPLSLECTVEGTSNPNLYWYRQAAGRGLQLLFYSVGIGQISSEVPQNLSASRPQDRQFILSSKKLLLSDSGFYLCAWSTQGAGEAFFGQGTRLTVV.

V is TRBV10-3 and J is TRBJ2-7; D is ambiguous. Germline lookup yields CDR1 ENHRY and CDR2 SYGVKD. This CDR3 spans 13 amino acids. Trimming cost V 5 bases and J 7 bases, with 15 bases left between them. CDR3 DNA sequence: TGTGCCATCAGTCAGAACAATGGTTGGGAGCAGTACTTC. Translated, it gives CAISQNNGWEQYF.

The rearrangement uses TRBV5-4 and TRBJ2-7, with TRBD2 matching 7 bases. Trimming cost V 4 bases and J 4 bases; bases outside gene matches: 8. Germline lookup yields CDR1 SGHNT and CDR2 YYREEE (reference sequence). The CDR3 is made up of 14 amino acids. CDR3 amino acids: CASSPKGGPYEQYF. The CDR3 coding sequence is TGTGCCAGCAGCCCTAAGGGAGGGCCTTACGAGCAGTACTTC.

This clone was seen a few times. This chain uses TRBV19 with TRBJ1-5; unclear D gene. CDR1 and CDR2 (germline): LNHDA, SQIVND (reference sequence). The CDR3 is 12 residues long. Trimming took off 6 bases at V and 4 bases at J, with 7 bases between the two ends. Here the CDR3 DNA reads TGTGCCAGTAGGGCAAGAAATCAGCCCCAGCATTTT. Translated, it gives CASRARNQPQHF.

This clone came up once. The chain recombines TRBV15 with TRBJ1-5; D might be TRBD1 (6 bases). The germline V and J ends were trimmed by 8 bases and 7 bases, with 18 bases remaining between them. The CDR3 is 14 residues long. The germline gives CDR1 LNHNV, CDR2 YYDKDF (reference sequence). The CDR3 is CATRKGRGSQPQHF. The CDR3 region has the DNA TGTGCCACCCGAAAAGGCAGGGGAAGCCAGCCCCAGCATTTT. The full variable domain, completed using reference TRBV15 and TRBJ1-5, is DAMVIQNPRYQVTQFGKPVTLSCSQTLNHNVMYWYQQKSSQAPKLLFHYYDKDFNNEADTPDNFQSRRPNTSFCFLDIRSPGLGDTAMYLCATRKGRGSQPQHFGDGTRLSIL.

The chain links TRBV27 to TRBJ1-3, with D hard to call. Germline-derived CDR1 and CDR2 are MNHEY and SMNVEV (reference sequence). Between the trimmed V and J ends, which lost 4 bases and 4 bases, there was a span of 8 bases. This CDR3 spans 13 amino acids. The CDR3 DNA reads as TGTGCCAGCAGTTCGAGGGTCGGAAACACCATATATTTT. It yields the protein CASSSRVGNTIYF.

The CDR3 bases are TGTGCCAGCAGCTTGCGGGTCGCGGGGCGCACAGATACGCAGTATTTT. The encoded protein is CASSLRVAGRTDTQYF. The genes are TRBV5-4 and TRBJ2-3, with D possibly being TRBD2 (6 bases). The length of the CDR3 is 16 residues. Germline CDR1 is SGHNT and CDR2 is YYREEE (reference sequence). V was trimmed by 1 base and J by 1 base, leaving 13 bases between them.

The chain joins TRBV18 to TRBJ1-5; D is unresolved. The V and J ends lost 4 bases and 4 bases respectively, with 5 bases between them. The V gene's germline CDR1 is KGHSH and CDR2 LQKENI. The CDR3 loop spans 12 amino acids. CDR3 in amino acids: CASSRPNQPQHF. The CDR3 nucleotides are TGTGCCAGCTCACGGCCGAATCAGCCCCAGCATTTT. Supplemented by reference TRBV18 and TRBJ1-5, the full variable domain reads NAGVMQNPRHLVRRRGQEARLRCSPMKGHSHVYWYRQLPEEGLKFMVYLQKENIIDESGMPKERFSAEFPKEGPSILRIQQVVRGDSAAYFCASSRPNQPQHFGDGTRLSIL.

V is TRBV24-1 and J is TRBJ2-3; unclear D gene. The CDR3 length is 12 residues. Per germline, CDR1 KGHDR and CDR2 SFDVKD. Trimming took off 5 bases at V and 2 bases at J, with 4 bases between the two ends. The CDR3 spells CATSASTDTQYF. In nucleotides, the CDR3 is TGTGCCACCAGTGCCTCCACAGATACGCAGTATTTT.

The chain couples TRBV5-1 to TRBJ2-3; perhaps TRBD2 as D (6 bases). With 4 bases removed from V and 0 bases from J, the gap between germline ends came to 12 bases. The CDR3 covers 15 residues. Germline CDR1 is SGHRS and CDR2 is YFSETQ. Here the CDR3 DNA reads TGCGCCAGCAGCCCCGCGGGGACTAGCACAGATACGCAGTATTTT. It is translated as CASSPAGTSTDTQYF.

For the CDR3, the DNA is TGTGCCAGCAGTTCTGCAGGCGGGGGCCCGGAGACCCAGTACTTC. It is translated as CASSSAGGGPETQYF. The genes are TRBV5-4 and TRBJ2-5; D possibly corresponds to TRBD2 (7 bases). The germline gives CDR1 SGHNT, CDR2 YYREEE (reference sequence). This CDR3 contains 15 residues. The ends were cut back, 5 bases at V and 5 bases at J, with 19 bases in the middle.

The chain joins TRBV5-1 to TRBJ1-1; no definite D call. V lost 5 bases, J lost 4 bases, and 6 bases lay in between. Germline V gene lookup returns CDR1 SGHRS and CDR2 YFSETQ. This CDR3 spans 11 amino acids. CDR3 protein: CASRAGTEAFF. The CDR3 region has the DNA TGCGCCAGCAGGGCGGGCACTGAAGCTTTCTTT.

CDR3 loop: CAWSAGTGHQPQHF. CDR3 DNA: TGTGCCTGGAGTGCCGGGACAGGGCACCAGCCCCAGCATTTT. V and J are TRBV30 and TRBJ1-5; 9 nucleotides line up with TRBD1. Trimming at V came to 1 base and at J to 7 bases, leaving 5 bases not matched to a gene. The length of the CDR3 is 14 residues. The germline CDR1 and CDR2 sequences are GTSNPN and SVGIG (reference sequence).

This clone turned up a few times. The chain recombines TRBV2 with TRBJ1-1; D possibly corresponds to TRBD1 (5 bases). V gave up 9 bases and J gave up 0 bases, with 14 bases separating them. The CDR3 contains 14 residues. Germline CDR1 is SNHLY and CDR2 is FYNNEI. CDR3 residues: CARARGSLNTEAFF. In nucleotides, the CDR3 is TGTGCCAGAGCTAGGGGTTCTCTGAACACTGAAGCTTTCTTT.

This chain joins TRBV27 and TRBJ2-1; TRBD1 matches 9 bases. CDR3 length: 15 amino acids. V lost 4 bases, J lost 8 bases, and 9 bases stayed unmatched. Looked up from germline, CDR1 is MNHEY and CDR2 is SMNVEV (reference sequence). CDR3 bases: TGTGCCAGCAGTTCCGGGACAGGGTTTGTCGATGAGCAGTTCTTC. It codes for CASSSGTGFVDEQFF.

The rearrangement uses TRBV7-2 and TRBJ2-1; 8 bases are a match to TRBD2. The CDR3 totals 16 residues. Germline loops: CDR1 SGHTA, CDR2 FQGNSA. The ends lost 6 bases at V and 1 base at J; junction bases unmatched: 8. The DNA for the CDR3 is TGTGCCAGCAGAGCGGGGGATAGATGGTCCTACAATGAGCAGTTCTTC. As protein: CASRAGDRWSYNEQFF. Drawing the rest from reference TRBV7-2 and TRBJ2-1, the complete variable domain is GAGVSQSPSNKVTEKGKDVELRCDPISGHTALYWYRQSLGQGLEFLIYFQGNSAPDKSGLPSDRFSAERTGGSVSTLTIQRTQQEDSAVYLCASRAGDRWSYNEQFFGPGTRLTVL.

The V call is TRBV5-4, the J call TRBJ2-5; 8 bases fit TRBD1. Germline assignment: CDR1 SGHNT and CDR2 YYREEE (reference sequence). V trimming: 4 bases; J trimming: 11 bases; junction bases outside the gene matches: 7. The CDR3 totals 12 residues. CDR3 region: CASSQGQAKQYF. The CDR3 DNA is TGTGCCAGCAGCCAGGGACAGGCCAAGCAGTACTTC. Complete variable domain (other parts from reference TRBV5-4 and TRBJ2-5): ETGVTQSPTHLIKTRGQQVTLRCSSQSGHNTVSWYQQALGQGPQFIFQYYREEENGRGNFPPRFSGLQFPNYSSELNVNALELDDSALYLCASSQGQAKQYFGPGTRLLVL.